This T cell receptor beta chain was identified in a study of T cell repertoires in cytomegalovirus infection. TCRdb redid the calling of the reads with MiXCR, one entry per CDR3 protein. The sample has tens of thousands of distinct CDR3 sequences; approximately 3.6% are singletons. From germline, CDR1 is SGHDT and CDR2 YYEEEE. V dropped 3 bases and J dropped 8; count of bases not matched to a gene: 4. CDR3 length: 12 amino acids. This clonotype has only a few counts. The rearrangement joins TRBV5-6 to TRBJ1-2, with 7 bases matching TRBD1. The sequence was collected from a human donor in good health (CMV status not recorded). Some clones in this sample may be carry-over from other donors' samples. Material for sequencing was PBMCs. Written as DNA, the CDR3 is TGTGCCAGCAGCTCGACAGGGAAAGGCTACACCTTC. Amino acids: CASSSTGKGYTF.